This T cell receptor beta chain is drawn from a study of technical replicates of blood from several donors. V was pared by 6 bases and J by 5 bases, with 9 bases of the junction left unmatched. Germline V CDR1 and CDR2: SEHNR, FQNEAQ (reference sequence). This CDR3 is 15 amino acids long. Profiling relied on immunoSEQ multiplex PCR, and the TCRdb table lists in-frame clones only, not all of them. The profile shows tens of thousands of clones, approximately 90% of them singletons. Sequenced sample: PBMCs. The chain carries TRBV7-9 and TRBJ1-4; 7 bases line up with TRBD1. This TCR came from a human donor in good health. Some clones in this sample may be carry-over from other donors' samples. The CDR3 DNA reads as TGTGCCAGCAGATCTAAGGACAGGCTGAATGAAAAACTGTTTTTT. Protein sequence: CASRSKDRLNEKLFF.